The source of this TCR beta chain is a study of CD8 T cells in Susac syndrome. Study-wide background: Patients with Susac syndrome had blood drawn and were at that point therapy-naive, on corticosteroids, or on intravenous immunoglobulin alone.

The authors reverse transcribed roughly 0.5 to 1 ug RNA with random hexamers. TCRdb called the immunoSEQ multiplex PCR reads again in MiXCR, with one record for every CDR3 protein. Of about 240,000 distinct CDR3 sequences listed, 90% to 96% are singletons. Fulfillment of recently defined diagnostic criteria for definite or probable disease was shown by the patients with Susac syndrome. Isolation of CD8+ and CD4+ T cells was performed negatively, whereas enrichment of TEMRA cells was done by FACS. Trimming cost V 5 bases and J 7 bases, with 11 bases left between them. This CDR3 has 12 residues. CDR1 MGHRA and CDR2 YSYEKL come from the germline V gene.

The receptor was derived from a human donor with Susac syndrome. The chain combines TRBV4-1 with TRBJ1-2, with D tentatively TRBD1 (6 bases). Sequences were obtained from CD4+ T cells from PBMCs. The CDR3 DNA sequence: TGCGCCAGCAGCTGGGGGACATCTGGCTACACCTTC. This encodes CASSWGTSGYTF.